The following is a T cell receptor beta chain sequence with its context. Its matching antigen is unknown. It was genomic DNA that served as the template for profiling TCR beta VDJ and CDR3. Via MiXCR, TCRdb re-called the reads, giving one row per CDR3 protein. Of fewer than 250,000 distinct CDR3 sequences in the sample, less than 65% were seen once. The data are from a study of CD8+CD57+ T cells in acquired aplastic anemia. At the level of the study: An average of roughly 3.2 ug of DNA was obtained from sorted CD4+ and CD8+ cells. Study-wide results and caveats: Found in both controls and patients were some 31 CD8+ CDR3 sequences. Between patients and controls, CD8+ Simpson's diversity did not vary significantly.

The CDR3 sequence is 17 residues long. The germline gives CDR1 SNHLY, CDR2 FYNNEI. Germline trimming cut 5 bases from V and 5 bases from J; bases unmatched to any gene: 14. This chain connects TRBV2 to TRBJ2-7; TRBD1 agrees at 11 bases. This TCR was sampled from a human donor in good health, serving as a control. Input material: sorted CD4+, CD8+, or CD8+CD57+ T cells (not recorded which) from PBMCs. The CDR3 reads CASSSWGLRDRGDEQYF. In DNA, the CDR3 is TGTGCCAGCAGTTCCTGGGGGCTCCGGGACAGGGGGGACGAGCAGTACTTC.